This TCR beta chain was sequenced for a study of shared T cell receptors in the human thymus. Clones were sequenced by immunoSEQ multiplex PCR, and TCRdb holds only the in-frame ones, with some missing. This table holds some 700,000 clones, 70% to 90% found once. From germline, CDR1 is SGHRS and CDR2 YFSETQ. The length of the CDR3 is 13 residues. V lost 5 bases and J lost 6; bases outside the gene matches: 3. These data were likewise used in another study, on human thymus T cells. That paper states: During corrective heart surgery, resections were taken, and the thymus tissue came from them. Thymic and blood repertoires appeared to show biased V and J gene usage. Unrelated individuals had highly overlapping thymic repertoires, as reported in related research.

This chain uses TRBV5-1 with TRBJ1-2; 11 positions match TRBD1. This clonotype was sampled from a boy less than two years old with a congenital heart defect. Sequencing was performed on thymocytes. The CDR3, as DNA: TGCGCCAGCAGAGCGGGACAGGGGGATGGCTACACCTTC. This encodes CASRAGQGDGYTF.